This is a list of T cell receptor beta chains from one sample in a study. One entry per CDR3 protein results from TCRdb running MiXCR on the multiplex PCR reads. This table holds approximately 960 distinct CDR3 sequences, around 5.6% found once. Specimen: tumor-infiltrating Tregs sorted from the breast tumor. The receptors derive from a female donor with breast cancer. The CDR3 runs from the conserved cysteine through the conserved F or W. Fields, in order: CDR3 DNA, CDR3 protein, D gene, J gene, V gene, clone size. The D gene is left open where the match is weak. Some rows have no size entry. The others give once, few or many, or a class for an expanded clone.

CDR3 DNA: TGTGCCAGCAGAGCGGACAGGGCTGGAGGCTACACCTTC
CDR3 protein: CASRADRAGGYTF
D gene: TRBD1
J gene: TRBJ1-2
V gene: TRBV12-3/TRBV12-4
clone size: many

CDR3 DNA: TGTGCCAGCAGTTTCGACGCCTATGGCTACACCTTC
CDR3 protein: CASSFDAYGYTF
D gene: .
J gene: TRBJ1-2
V gene: TRBV12-3/TRBV12-4
clone size: medium-sized

CDR3 DNA: TGTGCCAGCAGTTCCCGGGAGCGGGAATCCTTC
CDR3 protein: CASSSRERESF
D gene: .
J gene: TRBJ1-2
V gene: TRBV12-3/TRBV12-4
clone size: .

CDR3 DNA: TGTGCCAGCAGCCTGACGGAATACTATGGCTACACCTTC
CDR3 protein: CASSLTEYYGYTF
D gene: .
J gene: TRBJ1-2
V gene: TRBV12-3/TRBV12-4
clone size: many

CDR3 DNA: TGTGCCAGCAGGCCGGACTTGGGCTATGGCTACACCTTC
CDR3 protein: CASRPDLGYGYTF
D gene: .
J gene: TRBJ1-2
V gene: TRBV12-3/TRBV12-4
clone size: medium-sized

CDR3 DNA: TGTGCCAGCAGCCGCCGGACAGGGGCGGCCAGATCGAGCTACACCTTC
CDR3 protein: CASSRRTGAARSSYTF
D gene: TRBD1
J gene: TRBJ1-2
V gene: TRBV12-3/TRBV12-4
clone size: large

CDR3 DNA: TGTGCCAGCAGCCTAACCCCGGACGCCTACTATGGCTACACCTTC
CDR3 protein: CASSLTPDAYYGYTF
D gene: .
J gene: TRBJ1-2
V gene: TRBV12-3/TRBV12-4
clone size: few

CDR3 DNA: TGTGCCAGCAGTTACTACTCCACCGGGACAGGCAACTATGGCTACACCTTC
CDR3 protein: CASSYYSTGTGNYGYTF
D gene: TRBD1
J gene: TRBJ1-2
V gene: TRBV12-3/TRBV12-4
clone size: .

CDR3 DNA: TGTGCCAGCAGTGAGATCCGGGACAGGGTTTCTGGCTACACCTTC
CDR3 protein: CASSEIRDRVSGYTF
D gene: TRBD1
J gene: TRBJ1-2
V gene: TRBV12-3/TRBV12-4
clone size: large

CDR3 DNA: TGTGCCAGCAGTTTGGCGGGGTCTGCTAACTATGGCTACACCTTC
CDR3 protein: CASSLAGSANYGYTF
D gene: .
J gene: TRBJ1-2
V gene: TRBV12-3/TRBV12-4
clone size: large

CDR3 DNA: TGTGCCAGCAGTCCTAACAAGGGGAATGGCTACACCTTC
CDR3 protein: CASSPNKGNGYTF
D gene: .
J gene: TRBJ1-2
V gene: TRBV12-3/TRBV12-4
clone size: hyperexpanded

CDR3 DNA: TGTGCCAGCAGTAATACAGGGACCTTGAGCTATGGCTACACCTTC
CDR3 protein: CASSNTGTLSYGYTF
D gene: .
J gene: TRBJ1-2
V gene: TRBV12-3/TRBV12-4
clone size: medium-sized

CDR3 DNA: TGTGCCAGCGCCCGTTCGGTTTCTGACTATGGCTACACCTTC
CDR3 protein: CASARSVSDYGYTF
D gene: .
J gene: TRBJ1-2
V gene: TRBV12-3/TRBV12-4
clone size: medium-sized

CDR3 DNA: TGTGCCAGCAGCCCGTCAGGGGCCTATGGCTACACCTTC
CDR3 protein: CASSPSGAYGYTF
D gene: .
J gene: TRBJ1-2
V gene: TRBV12-3/TRBV12-4
clone size: large

CDR3 DNA: TGTGCCAGCGGGCAAGGGGACAGGGTAAATGGCTACACCTTC
CDR3 protein: CASGQGDRVNGYTF
D gene: TRBD1
J gene: TRBJ1-2
V gene: TRBV12-3/TRBV12-4
clone size: medium-sized

CDR3 DNA: TGTGCCAGCAGTTTTCCGGCCTGGCGCGGCTACACCTTC
CDR3 protein: CASSFPAWRGYTF
D gene: .
J gene: TRBJ1-2
V gene: TRBV12-3/TRBV12-4
clone size: medium-sized

CDR3 DNA: TGTGCCAGCAGGGATACGGGACTGGTATATGGCTACACCTTC
CDR3 protein: CASRDTGLVYGYTF
D gene: .
J gene: TRBJ1-2
V gene: TRBV12-3/TRBV12-4
clone size: many

CDR3 DNA: TGTGCCAGCAGTTCCGGAGGATGTGGCTACACCTTC
CDR3 protein: CASSSGGCGYTF
D gene: .
J gene: TRBJ1-2
V gene: TRBV12-3/TRBV12-4
clone size: few

CDR3 DNA: TGTGCCAGCAGTTTAGAGGCAGGGGCGTACTATGGCTACACCTTC
CDR3 protein: CASSLEAGAYYGYTF
D gene: .
J gene: TRBJ1-2
V gene: TRBV12-3/TRBV12-4
clone size: medium-sized

CDR3 DNA: TGTGCCAGCAGTTTAAGAAGGCCGGATTTCTACGGCTACACCTTC
CDR3 protein: CASSLRRPDFYGYTF
D gene: .
J gene: TRBJ1-2
V gene: TRBV12-3/TRBV12-4
clone size: medium-sized

CDR3 DNA: TGTGCCAGCAGTAACCCAGCGGCATATGGCTACACCTTC
CDR3 protein: CASSNPAAYGYTF
D gene: .
J gene: TRBJ1-2
V gene: TRBV12-3/TRBV12-4
clone size: medium-sized

CDR3 DNA: TGTGCCAGCACTTCTCGCGAGGGTGGCTACACCTTC
CDR3 protein: CASTSREGGYTF
D gene: .
J gene: TRBJ1-2
V gene: TRBV12-3/TRBV12-4
clone size: medium-sized

CDR3 DNA: TGTGCCAGCAGTCTGGGCAGCTATGGCTACACCTTC
CDR3 protein: CASSLGSYGYTF
D gene: .
J gene: TRBJ1-2
V gene: TRBV12-3/TRBV12-4
clone size: many

CDR3 DNA: TGTGCCAGCAGTTTGAGGGCAGACTATGGCTACACCTTC
CDR3 protein: CASSLRADYGYTF
D gene: .
J gene: TRBJ1-2
V gene: TRBV12-3/TRBV12-4
clone size: many

CDR3 DNA: TGTGCCAGCGCTACGGTAACAGGGACATCCTATACCTTC
CDR3 protein: CASATVTGTSYTF
D gene: .
J gene: TRBJ1-2
V gene: TRBV12-3/TRBV12-4
clone size: medium-sized

CDR3 DNA: TGTGCCAGCAGTTTAGACAGAAACTATGGCTACACCTTC
CDR3 protein: CASSLDRNYGYTF
D gene: .
J gene: TRBJ1-2
V gene: TRBV12-3/TRBV12-4
clone size: many

CDR3 DNA: TGTGCCAGCAGTAACAGGGCTAACTATGGCTACACCTTC
CDR3 protein: CASSNRANYGYTF
D gene: .
J gene: TRBJ1-2
V gene: TRBV12-3/TRBV12-4
clone size: .

CDR3 DNA: TGTGCCAGCAGTTTAGGCCAGGGGCGAAGCGGCTACACCTTC
CDR3 protein: CASSLGQGRSGYTF
D gene: .
J gene: TRBJ1-2
V gene: TRBV12-3/TRBV12-4
clone size: large

CDR3 DNA: TGTGCCAGCAGGACCCCAGGGGACTATGGCTACACCTTC
CDR3 protein: CASRTPGDYGYTF
D gene: .
J gene: TRBJ1-2
V gene: TRBV12-3/TRBV12-4
clone size: medium-sized

CDR3 DNA: TGTGCCAGCAGCCGGGCCAGCTATGGCTACACCTTC
CDR3 protein: CASSRASYGYTF
D gene: .
J gene: TRBJ1-2
V gene: TRBV12-3/TRBV12-4
clone size: many

CDR3 DNA: TGTGCCAGCAGTTTGGGGCAGGAGAACTATGGCTACACCTTC
CDR3 protein: CASSLGQENYGYTF
D gene: .
J gene: TRBJ1-2
V gene: TRBV12-3/TRBV12-4
clone size: medium-sized

CDR3 DNA: TGTGCCAGCAGTGAGACCCTCTATGGCTACACCTTC
CDR3 protein: CASSETLYGYTF
D gene: .
J gene: TRBJ1-2
V gene: TRBV12-3/TRBV12-4
clone size: large

CDR3 DNA: TGTGCCAGCAGTGCGTACAGGGAGGGCTACACCTTC
CDR3 protein: CASSAYREGYTF
D gene: .
J gene: TRBJ1-2
V gene: TRBV12-3/TRBV12-4
clone size: medium-sized

CDR3 DNA: TGTGCCAGCAGAAAGGCCCAAACCTATGGCTACACCTTC
CDR3 protein: CASRKAQTYGYTF
D gene: .
J gene: TRBJ1-2
V gene: TRBV12-3/TRBV12-4
clone size: large

CDR3 DNA: TGTGCCAGCAGTCCGACAGGAGCTTACTATGGCTACACCTTC
CDR3 protein: CASSPTGAYYGYTF
D gene: .
J gene: TRBJ1-2
V gene: TRBV12-3/TRBV12-4
clone size: medium-sized

CDR3 DNA: TGTGCCAGCAGTAGGACAGGGTACTATGGCTACACCTTC
CDR3 protein: CASSRTGYYGYTF
D gene: TRBD1
J gene: TRBJ1-2
V gene: TRBV12-3/TRBV12-4
clone size: medium-sized

CDR3 DNA: TGTGCCAGCAGTCGTAACAGGGGTCATCACTATGGCTACACCTTC
CDR3 protein: CASSRNRGHHYGYTF
D gene: TRBD1
J gene: TRBJ1-2
V gene: TRBV12-3/TRBV12-4
clone size: medium-sized

CDR3 DNA: TGTGCCAGCAGCCCCGGGGTTGTCCATGGCTACACCTTC
CDR3 protein: CASSPGVVHGYTF
D gene: .
J gene: TRBJ1-2
V gene: TRBV12-3/TRBV12-4
clone size: large

CDR3 DNA: TGTGCCAGCAGCATGGACGGAAACTATGGCTACACCTTC
CDR3 protein: CASSMDGNYGYTF
D gene: .
J gene: TRBJ1-2
V gene: TRBV12-3/TRBV12-4
clone size: medium-sized

CDR3 DNA: TGTGCCAGCAGTTTAGCACAGGGCGCTAACTATGGCTACACCTTC
CDR3 protein: CASSLAQGANYGYTF
D gene: .
J gene: TRBJ1-2
V gene: TRBV12-3/TRBV12-4
clone size: medium-sized

CDR3 DNA: TGTGCCAGCAGGGACCTTAACTATGGCTACACCTTC
CDR3 protein: CASRDLNYGYTF
D gene: .
J gene: TRBJ1-2
V gene: TRBV12-3/TRBV12-4
clone size: many